These 16 T cell receptor beta chains share one sample of origin, sequenced in a study of T-cell reconstitution after alpha-beta-depleted transplantation in children. Unique molecular identifiers were used in preparing the TCRbeta library. TCRdb called the PCR reads again in MiXCR, with one record for every CDR3 protein. The sample has some 120,000 distinct CDR3 sequences, more than 20% seen once. The specimen was PBMCs, mostly from graft donor cells, collected 180 days after TCRalphabeta/CD19-depleted stem cell transplant. These receptors were taken from a male patient aged 2-10 years who had a stem cell transplant for chronic granulomatous disease, so the T cells may come from the graft donor.

This clonotype was found a few times. This chain uses TRBV5-1 with TRBJ2-2; 14 nucleotides align to TRBD2. V gave up 1 base and J gave up 0 bases; unmatched junction bases: 5. From germline, CDR1 is SGHRS and CDR2 YFSETQ. The CDR3 has 19 residues. For the CDR3, the DNA is TGCGCCAGCAGCTTGAAGGGACTAGCGGGAGCTCCGAACACCGGGGAGCTGTTTTTT. Amino acid sequence: CASSLKGLAGAPNTGELFF.

At least ten counts were recorded for this clonotype. The chain recombines TRBV7-9 with TRBJ1-4, with no clear D. CDR1 and CDR2 from the germline V gene are SEHNR and FQNEAQ (reference sequence). CDR3 length: 14 amino acids. With 5 bases removed from V and 7 bases from J, the gap between germline ends came to 14 bases. In DNA, the CDR3 is TGTGCCAGCAGCCCGGACGCCTTAACTGAAAAACTGTTTTTT. Its translation: CASSPDALTEKLFF.

This sequence joins TRBV7-2 and TRBJ2-7; D possibly corresponds to TRBD2 (6 bases). This CDR3 region has 13 residues. V was pared by 3 bases and J by 4 bases, with 10 bases between. Germline CDR1 SGHTA, CDR2 FQGNSA. In DNA, the CDR3 is TGTGCCAGCAGCTTTAATCGGGGGTACGAGCAGTACTTC. It yields the protein CASSFNRGYEQYF.

This clonotype was seen only a few times. The chain is built from TRBV7-9 and TRBJ2-7, with D perhaps matching TRBD2 (5 bases). CDR3 length: 14 amino acids. Trimming removed 4 bases at V and 1 base at J, with 11 bases between. Germline CDR1 SEHNR, CDR2 FQNEAQ (reference sequence). The CDR3 coding sequence is TGTGCCAGCAGCTCGGCCACTAGATCCTACGAGCAGTACTTC. This sequence encodes CASSSATRSYEQYF.

This clonotype was counted ten times or more. The chain combines TRBV7-6 with TRBJ2-4, with a weak D call TRBD1 (6 bases). The V end was cut by 2 bases, the J end by 3 bases, with 14 bases between. The germline V gene has CDR1 SGHVS and CDR2 FNYEAQ. This CDR3 contains 16 residues. Here the CDR3 reads CASSLYGGLGKNIQYF. CDR3 bases: TGTGCCAGCAGCTTATATGGGGGCTTAGGCAAAAACATTCAGTACTTC.

This clonotype has a handful of counts. For the CDR3, the DNA is TGTGCCAGCAGCAATTCACCCCTCCACTTT. Translating it yields CASSNSPLHF. This chain joins TRBV7-3 and TRBJ1-6; D call uncertain. V was cut by 5 bases and J by 7 bases, with 0 bases left in between. Germline CDR1 reads SGHTA; CDR2 reads FQGTGA. CDR3 length equals 10 residues.

This clonotype was found a few times. This chain connects TRBV20-1 to TRBJ1-1; D remains unclear. The CDR3 runs to 11 residues. V was trimmed by 3 bases and J by 5 bases, leaving 7 bases between them. From germline, CDR1 is DFQATT and CDR2 SNEGSKA (reference sequence). CDR3 amino acids: CSARAETEAFF. The CDR3 DNA reads as TGCAGTGCTAGGGCAGAGACTGAAGCTTTCTTT.

This rearrangement joins TRBV6-5 to TRBJ2-3, with unresolved D. CDR3 length: 15 residues. Germline V gives CDR1 MNHEY, CDR2 SVGAGI. Trimming removed 0 bases from V and 1 base from J, with 8 bases in between. DNA of the CDR3: TGTGCCAGCAGTTACTCGAGCGCTCGCACAGATACGCAGTATTTT. It codes for CASSYSSARTDTQYF.

The chain is built from TRBV5-5 and TRBJ2-5; D not resolved. The CDR3 consists of 13 residues. Deletions cut 0 bases from V and 5 bases from J, with 8 bases between. CDR1 is SGHKS, CDR2 YYEKEE, per germline (reference sequence). CDR3 nucleotides: TGTGCCAGCAGCTTGGGACTTGCGGAGACCCAGTACTTC. It translates to CASSLGLAETQYF.

The chain recombines TRBV7-9 with TRBJ2-7; 8 bases line up with TRBD1. The CDR3 has 15 residues. CDR1 is SEHNR and CDR2 is FQNEAQ in the germline V gene (reference sequence). The V and J ends lost 2 bases and 5 bases, in that order; junction bases with no gene match: 8. The CDR3 spells CASSLPGGARDEQYF. CDR3 coding DNA: TGTGCCAGCAGCTTACCAGGGGGCGCCAGGGACGAGCAGTACTTC.

There are many counts of this clonotype. The rearrangement joins TRBV29-1 to TRBJ1-1; the D is unclear. CDR1 SQVTM and CDR2 ANQGSEA come from the germline V gene. V lost 4 bases, J lost 7 bases, and 10 bases lay in between. This CDR3 has 11 residues. The CDR3 coding sequence is TGCAGCGTTGTGAGACGGAATGAAGCTTTCTTT. Its protein product is CSVVRRNEAFF. Filled out from reference TRBV29-1 and TRBJ1-1, the complete variable domain reads SAVISQKPSRDICQRGTSLTIQCQVDSQVTMMFWYRQQPGQSLTLIATANQGSEATYESGFVIDKFPISRPNLTFSTLTVSNMSPEDSSIYLCSVVRRNEAFFGQGTRLTVV.

This sequence joins TRBV28 and TRBJ2-3; no definite D call. V shed 4 bases and J shed 6 bases, with 14 bases lying between them. Germline values: CDR1 MDHEN, CDR2 SYDVKM. CDR3 length equals 14 residues. CDR3 in DNA: TGTGCCAGCAGTTCTCCCCCGCACGTGGATACGCAGTATTTT. Encoded protein: CASSSPPHVDTQYF.

This clonotype has only a few counts. The genes are TRBV6-1 and TRBJ1-4; TRBD1 matches 10 bases. Germline V gene sequence: CDR1 MNHNS, CDR2 SASEGT. V shed 8 bases, J shed 4 bases, and the junction held 19 bases outside the gene matches. This CDR3 is built from 19 residues. CDR3 nucleotide sequence: TGTGCCAGCTATCAGCCACCCGGGACAGGGGAGAAAAATAATGAAAAACTGTTTTTT. Its protein product is CASYQPPGTGEKNNEKLFF.

The gene calls are TRBV12-3 or TRBV12-4 and TRBJ2-1; TRBD2 matches at 7 bases. This CDR3 has 14 amino acids. Trimming took 6 bases from V and 4 from J; bases not matched to a gene: 6. The CDR3 DNA is TGTGCCAGCAGCGCGGGAGAGGAATACAATGAGCAGTTCTTC. Its translation is CASSAGEEYNEQFF.

The V gene is TRBV4-1, the J gene TRBJ2-1; 9 bases are shared with TRBD1. V lost 3 bases and J lost 2; bases outside the gene matches: 8. CDR1 and CDR2 (germline): MGHRA, YSYEKL. This CDR3 spans 17 amino acids. The CDR3 loop is CASSHPLGQGTYNEQFF. The CDR3, as DNA: TGCGCCAGCAGCCACCCCTTGGGACAGGGTACCTACAATGAGCAGTTCTTC.

This chain connects TRBV6-5 to TRBJ1-6; D is possibly TRBD1 (5 bases). V shed 2 bases and J shed 6 bases, with 8 bases lying between them. This CDR3 contains 14 residues. Germline V lookup: CDR1 MNHEY, CDR2 SVGAGI. The CDR3 DNA reads TGTGCCAGCAGTTACAGACAGATTAATTCACCCCTCCACTTT. It encodes CASSYRQINSPLHF.